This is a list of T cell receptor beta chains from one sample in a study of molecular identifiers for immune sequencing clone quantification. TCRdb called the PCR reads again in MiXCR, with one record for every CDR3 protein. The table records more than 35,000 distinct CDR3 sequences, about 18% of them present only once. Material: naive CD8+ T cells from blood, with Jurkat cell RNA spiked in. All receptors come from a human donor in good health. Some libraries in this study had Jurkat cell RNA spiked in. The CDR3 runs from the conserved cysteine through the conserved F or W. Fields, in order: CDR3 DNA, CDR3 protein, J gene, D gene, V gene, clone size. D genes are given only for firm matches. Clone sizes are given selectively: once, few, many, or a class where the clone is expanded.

CDR3nt: TGTGCCAGCAGTGCGGGACAGGGGACTGAAGCTTTCTTT
CDR3aa: CASSAGQGTEAFF
j_gene: TRBJ1-1
d_gene: TRBD1
v_gene: TRBV25-1
abundance: many

CDR3nt: TGTGCCAGCAGGTCCGTTGGGGACGAGCAGTACTTC
CDR3aa: CASRSVGDEQYF
j_gene: TRBJ2-7
d_gene: .
v_gene: TRBV7-9
abundance: many

CDR3nt: TGTGCCAGCAGCCAGTCGAAGGGATACGAGCAGTACTTC
CDR3aa: CASSQSKGYEQYF
j_gene: TRBJ2-7
d_gene: .
v_gene: TRBV2
abundance: many

CDR3nt: TGCAGTGCTAGAGATCTAGACACTCATAGCAATCAGCCCCAGCATTTT
CDR3aa: CSARDLDTHSNQPQHF
j_gene: TRBJ1-5
d_gene: .
v_gene: TRBV20-1
abundance: many

CDR3nt: TGTGCCAGTAGTATAGGCGGGATCCCCAATGAGCAGTTCTTC
CDR3aa: CASSIGGIPNEQFF
j_gene: TRBJ2-1
d_gene: .
v_gene: TRBV19
abundance: once

CDR3nt: TGTGCCAGCAGTTTATGGAACGGAGAGCAGTACTTC
CDR3aa: CASSLWNGEQYF
j_gene: TRBJ2-7
d_gene: .
v_gene: TRBV12-3/TRBV12-4
abundance: .

CDR3nt: TGTGCCAGCAGGGGGACTCAGTACCAAGAGACCCAGTACTTC
CDR3aa: CASRGTQYQETQYF
j_gene: TRBJ2-5
d_gene: .
v_gene: TRBV2
abundance: .

CDR3nt: TGCGCCAGCAGCCAAGATGCCCCGGCAGAGGGTTACCTAGCCAAAAACATTCAGTACTTC
CDR3aa: CASSQDAPAEGYLAKNIQYF
j_gene: TRBJ2-4
d_gene: .
v_gene: TRBV4-3
abundance: many

CDR3nt: TGTGCCAGCAGCTTGGCGGGAGGGGGAGATACGCAGTATTTT
CDR3aa: CASSLAGGGDTQYF
j_gene: TRBJ2-3
d_gene: TRBD2
v_gene: TRBV7-2
abundance: many

CDR3nt: TGTGCCAGCAGCTTGGGACCGATGAACACTGAAGCTTTCTTT
CDR3aa: CASSLGPMNTEAFF
j_gene: TRBJ1-1
d_gene: .
v_gene: TRBV5-5
abundance: medium-sized

CDR3nt: TGTGCCAGCAGCTTTGACAGGGCGGACACCGGGGAGCTGTTTTTT
CDR3aa: CASSFDRADTGELFF
j_gene: TRBJ2-2
d_gene: TRBD1
v_gene: TRBV27
abundance: .

CDR3nt: TGTGCCAGCAGTTTAATGGCGAACACTGAAGCTTTCTTT
CDR3aa: CASSLMANTEAFF
j_gene: TRBJ1-1
d_gene: .
v_gene: TRBV27
abundance: many

CDR3nt: TGTGCCAGCAGCGCCTCCAGCGGGAGGGCCCGTCGGGAGCTGTTTTTT
CDR3aa: CASSASSGRARRELFF
j_gene: TRBJ2-2
d_gene: TRBD2
v_gene: TRBV12-3/TRBV12-4
abundance: many

CDR3nt: TGTGCCAGCAGTTTAGTAGGGCGGGAGATCACTGAAGCTTTCTTT
CDR3aa: CASSLVGREITEAFF
j_gene: TRBJ1-1
d_gene: .
v_gene: TRBV12-3/TRBV12-4
abundance: many

CDR3nt: TGTGCCAGCAGCTTAGTAGTTCTCCCTGCCGGGGTCTTC
CDR3aa: CASSLVVLPAGVF
j_gene: TRBJ2-1
d_gene: .
v_gene: TRBV7-9
abundance: .

CDR3nt: TGTGCCAGCAGCTCTTCGACCTACAATGAGCAGTTCTTC
CDR3aa: CASSSSTYNEQFF
j_gene: TRBJ2-1
d_gene: .
v_gene: TRBV7-3
abundance: many

CDR3nt: TGTGCCAGCAGCTCGGGACTAGCGGGGGGGTACCAAGAGACCCAGTACTTC
CDR3aa: CASSSGLAGGYQETQYF
j_gene: TRBJ2-5
d_gene: TRBD2
v_gene: TRBV7-6
abundance: many

CDR3nt: TGTGCCAGCAGCACTAGCGGGGTCACAGATACGCAGTATTTT
CDR3aa: CASSTSGVTDTQYF
j_gene: TRBJ2-3
d_gene: TRBD2
v_gene: TRBV9
abundance: many

CDR3nt: TGCAGCGTTGTGCCTGCTCGGGGGTCCTACGAGCAGTACTTC
CDR3aa: CSVVPARGSYEQYF
j_gene: TRBJ2-7
d_gene: .
v_gene: TRBV29-1
abundance: many

CDR3nt: TGTGCCAGCAGCCCCACAAGCTTGAACACTGAAGCTTTCTTT
CDR3aa: CASSPTSLNTEAFF
j_gene: TRBJ1-1
d_gene: .
v_gene: TRBV11-1
abundance: many

CDR3nt: TGTGCAAGCAGCATTCAGGGGGCGGTCGAAAAACTGTTTTTT
CDR3aa: CASSIQGAVEKLFF
j_gene: TRBJ1-4
d_gene: TRBD1
v_gene: TRBV5-4
abundance: many